This T cell receptor beta chain was found in a study of blood T cell repertoires in COVID-19 (dated by TCRdb to 2020 to 2021). General notes on the study: Collaborator samples came from the United States, Italy and Spain and covered acute and convalescent phases of COVID-19. The material from the prospective study consisted of cDNA or gDNA derived from T cells, B-cell-depleted T cells, or PBMCs. Subjects who had been exposed to COVID-19, were actively infected with it, or had recovered from it provided the deeply sampled blood TCRbeta repertoires that made up the dataset. The repertoires were released in a freely available public database intended as a resource for research on the immune response to SARS-CoV-2. The samples were drawn from the first 160 participants of the ongoing ImmuneRACE study and from some 1,300 subjects provided by 6 global collaborators. The sample metadata nearly always contained a de-identified subject ID, COVID-19 status, age in years and sex. HLA class I and class II types, where available, came from metadata supplied by the sample provider rather than from assay-based typing. Broader findings and caveats from the paper: How much clinical and demographic metadata was included differed by source and by participant, and the metadata was provided uncurated.

Each collaborating institution followed its own protocols to collect whole blood in K2EDTA tubes. Collaborator samples were shipped for TCRbeta analysis as frozen whole blood, isolated PBMCs, or DNA extracted from either sample type. Turning to this clone: Its antigen remains unidentified. Qualities for individual bases were not recorded, and no much larger clone is one base off.

TCRbeta CDR3 regions were amplified from genomic DNA by means of the immunoSEQ Assay, a bias-controlled multiplex PCR. The study's own analysis went as follows. The number of nucleated cells in each sample was estimated by amplification of reference gene primers within the assay. Sequence reads were collapsed and filtered to measure the absolute abundance of every unique TCRbeta CDR3 rearrangement. For each sample, productive Simpson clonality was calculated as the square root of Simpson's diversity index across productive rearrangements. The source is immuneACCESS, and TCRdb retained only in-frame sequences with V and J called. Part of the clones is not carried over; for the studies checked, unresolved V genes explain less than half of this, and the remainder is unexplained. D and trimming come from the DNA, and the V and J calls and clone size come from that table. This sample has 300,000 to 450,000 clones in its table, and 85% of those were observed once. The top ten constitute 3.5% to 4% of the sample.

Sequenced input: peripheral blood. This TCR derives from a woman aged 18-29 years with acute or convalescent COVID-19.

The CDR3 reads CASSVPPGQRTFALEKLFF. The base sequence is TGTGCCAGCAGCGTACCTCCGGGACAGAGGACCTTTGCCCTTGAAAAACTGTTTTTT. The sequence links TRBV5-8 to TRBJ1-4; TRBD1 aligns with 7 central bases. From cysteine to phenylalanine, the CDR3 is 19 amino acids long. The DNA shown is the 57-base CDR3, in frame from base 1. V is cut back by 4 bases and J by 7 bases, with 22 bases in the junction unmatched. Via the germline V gene, CDR1 is SGHTS and CDR2 YDEGEE.